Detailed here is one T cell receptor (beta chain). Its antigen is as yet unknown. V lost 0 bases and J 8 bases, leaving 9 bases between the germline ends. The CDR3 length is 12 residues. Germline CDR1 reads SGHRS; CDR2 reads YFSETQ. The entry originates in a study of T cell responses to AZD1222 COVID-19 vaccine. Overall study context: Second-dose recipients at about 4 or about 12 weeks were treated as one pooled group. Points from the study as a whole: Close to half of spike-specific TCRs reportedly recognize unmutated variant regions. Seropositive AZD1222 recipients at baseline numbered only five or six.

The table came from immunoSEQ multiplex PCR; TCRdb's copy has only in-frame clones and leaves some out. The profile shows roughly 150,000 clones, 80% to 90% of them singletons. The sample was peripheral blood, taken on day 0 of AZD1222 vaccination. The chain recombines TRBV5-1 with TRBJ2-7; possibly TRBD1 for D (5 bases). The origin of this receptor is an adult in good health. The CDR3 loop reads CASSLEGEQQYF. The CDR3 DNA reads TGCGCCAGCAGCTTGGAAGGGGAACAGCAGTACTTC. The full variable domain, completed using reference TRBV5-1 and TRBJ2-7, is KAGVTQTPRYLIKTRGQQVTLSCSPISGHRSVSWYQQTPGQGLQFLFEYFSETQRNKGNFPGRFSGRQFSNSRSEMNVSTLELGDSALYLCASSLEGEQQYFGPGTRLTVT.